This record concerns one T cell receptor beta chain sequence. The target of this receptor is not known. No clone much larger than this one lies a single base away; base qualities are absent. To prepare the library, 5' RACE was applied. Instrument on record: Illumina HiSeq 2500. A second PCR of roughly 6 to 11 cycles was run with a J-beta primer mix and a sample-barcoded 5' primer. A unique molecular identifier was introduced onto each TCR beta cDNA molecule by a template-switch 5' adaptor carrying 12 random nucleotides. At least 3 million CDR3-containing paired-end reads were obtained from each sample. First-strand cDNA was synthesized from all RNA with the Mint cDNA synthesis kit, primed by a TRBC-specific oligonucleotide. All cDNA was treated with uracil-DNA glycosylase and then went through a first 18-cycle PCR with the universal primers M1SS and BC2_uni_R. As for the original processing: Each sample was normalized by randomly selecting 1 million high-quality reads, each carrying a distinct molecular identifier. Instead of being binned into consensus sequences, reads that shared molecular identifiers were thrown out. MiTCR, run with a Q25 quality threshold and the strictest error-elimination algorithm, handled CDR3 identification, clonotype clustering and error correction. A nonparametric unseen species model with Euler transformation was used to estimate a lower bound on total TCR beta diversity. TCRdb cleaned the public reads at Q25 with fastp, built clones with MiXCR and kept in-frame beta chains. Under each unique CDR3 protein, matching rows form one entry showing the most common genes and DNA. The authors' filters were not applied to this entry. Present in this sample are 650,000 to 700,000 distinct CDR3 sequences, about 51% of which were seen just once. The ten largest account for approximately 13% of the sample.

The sample is drawn from a study of blood T cells in healthy people across ages (dated by TCRdb to between 2014 and 2017). Notes on the research overall: In model experiments, roughly one uniquely barcoded TCR beta cDNA molecule per two T cells was captured by template switching. To track age-related changes in TCR beta repertoire diversity, the study relied on deep sequencing normalized with unique cDNA molecular identifiers. To avoid experimental bias, donors of different ages were spread randomly across the sequencing lanes. The study analyzed two additional independent replicas of 1 million unique cDNA reads from the same blood draw for two donors, one aged 18 to 30 and one aged 80 or older. The donors were split into four age groups: young (average 16 years), middle-aged (around 37), aged (roughly 68) and long-lived (approximately 80). Study-wide conclusions, independent of this receptor: Estimates of total diversity from one million sequenced T cells were regarded as lower bounds and underestimates. The CMV infection status of donors was not known, potentially confounding age-related changes in expanded clonotypes. Observed TCR beta diversity per million T cells fell roughly linearly with age, and a significant reduction was already apparent by age about 43. Compared with the aged group, the long-lived group had more naive CD4+ T cells, fewer expanded clones and increased TCR diversity, a pattern suggesting age selection. Observed TCR beta diversity correlated strongly with the percentage of naive T cells measured by flow cytometry. Conclusive comparison of naive and antigen-experienced compartments was prevented by the profiling of bulk unsorted PBMCs.

CDR1 and CDR2 are drawn from the germline V gene: LGHNA, YSLEER. CDR3 length: 16 amino acids, cysteine to phenylalanine. The kept DNA is CDR3 alone, 48 bases in frame from the first base. Deletion took 1 base off V and 5 bases off J, with a span of 15 bases between the germline ends. The approximately 39 donors, aged roughly 6 to 95 years, were systemically healthy Caucasian individuals from Russia. About 10 milliliters of peripheral blood were collected from each donor into EDTA-treated Vacutainer tubes. Ficoll-Paque density-gradient centrifugation was used to isolate PBMCs, with at least 7 million obtained per sample. Total RNA was extracted from PBMCs with Trizol reagent, with at least 5 micrograms obtained per sample. The percentages of naive CD45RAhigh/CD27high T cells were determined by flow cytometry on a PBMC aliquot from every donor.

The material sequenced was blood. The sequence joins TRBV4-3 to TRBJ2-1; no D gene is confidently identified. The receptor was isolated from a woman aged 80 or over in good health. The CDR3 region: CASSQGERIYNNEQFF. The DNA is TGCGCCAGCAGCCAAGGCGAACGTATTTATAACAATGAGCAGTTCTTC.